The next 25 T cell receptor beta chains were all read from a single sample in a study of blood T cell repertoires in COVID-19. Libraries were prepared by immunoSEQ multiplex PCR; TCRdb keeps only in-frame clonotypes and omits some of them. This sample has around 190,000 clones, with around nine tenths found just once. Sequencing was performed on peripheral blood. The source of these receptors is a human donor in a cohort sampled during active COVID-19.

The chain carries TRBV3-1 (or the pseudogene TRBV3-2) and TRBJ1-6; 8 bases align to TRBD1. J was trimmed by 1 base and V by 6 bases; bases with no gene match: 2. The V gene's germline CDR1 is LGHDT and CDR2 YNNKEL (reference sequence). The CDR3 spans 15 residues. The DNA for the CDR3 is TGTGCCAGCAGGAACAGGGGGTCCTATAATTCACCCCTCCACTTT. Translated: CASRNRGSYNSPLHF.

The chain links TRBV11-2 to TRBJ2-1, with TRBD1 matching over 7 bases. The CDR3 consists of 13 residues. Per the germline V gene, CDR1 is SGHAT and CDR2 is FQNNGV. Unmatched junction bases numbered 3, after V lost 5 bases and J lost 5 bases. The CDR3 nucleotides read TGTGCCAGCAGCCCAGACAGGGACAATGAGCAGTTCTTC. Its protein is CASSPDRDNEQFF.

The chain recombines TRBV15 with TRBJ1-5; 9 bases agree with TRBD1. The CDR3 is made up of 14 amino acids. Looked up from germline, CDR1 is LNHNV and CDR2 is YYDKDF (reference sequence). Trimming removed 4 bases from V and 4 bases from J; junction bases left unmatched: 2. The CDR3 here is CATSTGQGNQPQHF. For the CDR3, the DNA is TGTGCCACCAGCACCGGACAGGGGAATCAGCCCCAGCATTTT.

The chain recombines TRBV20-1 with TRBJ1-1; no reliable D call. Per germline, CDR1 DFQATT and CDR2 SNEGSKA (reference sequence). V lost 5 bases and J lost 10, with 14 bases in between. The CDR3 is 11 amino acids. In DNA, the CDR3 is TGCAGTGCTGGTACTGTGGGGAGAGCTTTCTTT. Translating it yields CSAGTVGRAFF.

This chain joins TRBV25-1 and TRBJ2-5, with D possibly matching TRBD2 (5 bases). The V gene's germline CDR1 is MGHDK and CDR2 SYGVNS. The V end was cut by 0 bases, the J end by 0 bases, with 14 bases between. The CDR3 contains 17 residues. The CDR3 here is CASSEYEQEDHQETQYF. The CDR3 nucleotides are TGTGCCAGCAGTGAATATGAGCAGGAGGACCACCAAGAGACCCAGTACTTC.

The chain employs TRBV5-4 and TRBJ1-2; 7 bases fit TRBD1. CDR3 length: 14 residues. After removal of 8 bases from V and 6 bases from J, the junction contained 13 bases not matched to a gene. The V gene's germline CDR1 is SGHNT and CDR2 YYREEE (reference sequence). CDR3 coding DNA: TGTGCCAGTAGTAGGGGGCGGGATCCTCATGGCTACACCTTC. Protein: CASSRGRDPHGYTF. The whole variable domain, remainder taken from reference TRBV5-4 and TRBJ1-2, is ETGVTQSPTHLIKTRGQQVTLRCSSQSGHNTVSWYQQALGQGPQFIFQYYREEENGRGNFPPRFSGLQFPNYSSELNVNALELDDSALYLCASSRGRDPHGYTFGSGTRLTVV.

The chain carries TRBV7-9 and TRBJ2-5; 9 bases line up with TRBD1. Trimming at V came to 5 bases and at J to 2 bases, leaving 6 bases not matched to a gene. The germline V gene has CDR1 SEHNR and CDR2 FQNEAQ (reference sequence). The CDR3 totals 15 residues. CDR3 nucleotides: TGTGCCAGCAGCCCTGGGACAGGGCCACAAGAGACCCAGTACTTC. This sequence encodes CASSPGTGPQETQYF.

V gene TRBV4-1 combines with J gene TRBJ1-1; 7 bases are shared with TRBD1. The CDR3 is 15 residues long. V lost 1 base to trimming and J lost 2 bases; unmatched junction nucleotides: 4. Germline-derived CDR1 and CDR2 are MGHRA and YSYEKL. CDR3 bases: TGCGCCAGCAGCCAAGTGGACAGGCGTAACACTGAAGCTTTCTTT. This encodes CASSQVDRRNTEAFF.

The rearrangement uses TRBV4-3 and TRBJ1-1, with D possibly matching TRBD1 (5 bases). The CDR3 spans 14 residues. Per the germline V gene, CDR1 is LGHNA and CDR2 is YSLEER. V was clipped by 2 bases and J by 6 bases, with 13 bases between them. CDR3 amino acids: CASSQSRGTSEAFF. The DNA of the CDR3 is TGCGCCAGCAGCCAAAGCCGGGGGACCTCTGAAGCTTTCTTT.

V gene TRBV5-4 combines with J gene TRBJ1-1; D call uncertain. Germline V gives CDR1 SGHNT, CDR2 YYREEE (reference sequence). The V end was cut by 0 bases, the J end by 4 bases, with 10 bases between. The CDR3 has 14 amino acids. For the CDR3, the DNA is TGTGCCAGCAGCTTGGACTACGGGGTCACTGAAGCTTTCTTT. Amino acid sequence: CASSLDYGVTEAFF.

The V call is TRBV5-6, the J call TRBJ2-3; 10 nucleotides line up with TRBD1. The CDR3 is made up of 15 amino acids. Germline CDR1 reads SGHDT; CDR2 reads YYEEEE. Trimming removed 6 bases from V and 4 bases from J; junction bases left unmatched: 8. The CDR3 nucleotides read TGTGCCAGCACCGCAGACAGGGGGCGCCCAGATACGCAGTATTTT. Its translation: CASTADRGRPDTQYF. Drawing the rest from reference TRBV5-6 and TRBJ2-3, the complete variable domain is DAGVTQSPTHLIKTRGQQVTLRCSPKSGHDTVSWYQQALGQGPQFIFQYYEEEERQRGNFPDRFSGHQFPNYSSELNVNALLLGDSALYLCASTADRGRPDTQYFGPGTRLTVL.

The chain couples TRBV7-2 to TRBJ1-2; no clear D gene. The CDR3 is 13 residues long. V was pared by 4 bases and J by 2 bases, with 8 bases between. In germline, CDR1 is SGHTA, CDR2 FQGNSA. The CDR3 here is CASSSQQNYGYTF. CDR3 in DNA: TGTGCCAGCAGCTCCCAACAAAACTATGGCTACACCTTC.

The chain recombines TRBV11-2 with TRBJ1-1; possible D gene TRBD1, 5 bases. V was clipped by 6 bases and J by 1 base, with 15 bases between them. CDR3 length equals 15 residues. Germline CDR1 reads SGHAT; CDR2 reads FQNNGV. This CDR3 is CASSVVTGRNTEAFF. For the CDR3, the DNA is TGTGCCAGCAGTGTAGTAACAGGCAGGAACACTGAAGCTTTCTTT.

V usage is TRBV7-9 and J usage is TRBJ2-7; 10 nucleotides align to TRBD2. This CDR3 comprises 16 residues. Germline CDR1 is SEHNR and CDR2 is FQNEAQ (reference sequence). Trimming took 4 bases from V and 0 from J; bases not matched to a gene: 6. The CDR3 DNA is TGTGCCAGCAGCTCAAGCGGGGGGGAAAGCTCCTACGAGCAGTACTTC. Protein product: CASSSSGGESSYEQYF.

The rearrangement joins TRBV29-1 to TRBJ1-2; TRBD1 matches 8 bases. Germline trimming cut 7 bases from V and 0 bases from J; bases unmatched to any gene: 7. This CDR3 has 14 residues. Germline V lookup: CDR1 SQVTM, CDR2 ANQGSEA. CDR3 amino acids: CSAQGQGANYGYTF. The CDR3 nucleotides read TGCAGCGCCCAAGGACAGGGAGCTAACTATGGCTACACCTTC.

The V and J genes are TRBV19 and TRBJ1-6; 9 nucleotides agree with TRBD1. Unmatched junction bases numbered 8, after V lost 3 bases and J lost 14 bases. Germline CDR1 is LNHDA and CDR2 is SQIVND (reference sequence). The CDR3 has 14 residues. The CDR3 spells CASSMGQGSGTLHF. CDR3 in DNA: TGTGCCAGTAGTATGGGACAGGGTTCAGGAACCCTCCACTTT.

The rearrangement links TRBV4-1 to TRBJ2-7; TRBD2 matches 11 bases. Germline loops: CDR1 MGHRA, CDR2 YSYEKL. The CDR3 covers 18 residues. V lost 0 bases to trimming and J lost 2 bases; unmatched junction nucleotides: 9. CDR3 region: CASSQDLTSGTLPYEQYF. For the CDR3, the DNA is TGCGCCAGCAGCCAAGATCTGACTAGCGGGACCCTACCCTACGAGCAGTACTTC.

This sequence joins TRBV11-2 and TRBJ2-2; D gene unclear. The CDR3 runs 16 residues. V shed 0 bases and J shed 2 bases, with 10 bases lying between them. Germline CDR1 reads SGHAT; CDR2 reads FQNNGV. This chain's CDR3 is CASSLDSQINTGELFF. Written as DNA, the CDR3 is TGTGCCAGCAGCTTAGATTCCCAAATCAACACCGGGGAGCTGTTTTTT.

The J gene is TRBJ2-1, the V gene TRBV4-2; D may be TRBD2 (5 bases). CDR1 and CDR2 (germline): LGHNA, YNFKEQ. Trimming shortened V by 3 bases and J by 1 base, and 10 bases separated the two germline ends. The CDR3 is 15 residues long. The CDR3 nucleotides are TGTGCCAGCAGCCATCCGCAGCGGTCCTACAATGAGCAGTTCTTC. Translation gives CASSHPQRSYNEQFF.

This clone was counted once. The rearrangement joins TRBV18 to TRBJ1-1; D is undetermined. The CDR3 spans 14 residues. Trimming took off 6 bases at V and 5 bases at J, with 16 bases between the two ends. Germline V lookup: CDR1 KGHSH, CDR2 LQKENI. CDR3 nucleotides: TGTGCCAGCTCCCCCGACCCCCGCGGGACTGAAGCTTTCTTT. It specifies CASSPDPRGTEAFF. The whole variable domain, filled in from reference TRBV18 and TRBJ1-1, reads NAGVMQNPRHLVRRRGQEARLRCSPMKGHSHVYWYRQLPEEGLKFMVYLQKENIIDESGMPKERFSAEFPKEGPSILRIQQVVRGDSAAYFCASSPDPRGTEAFFGQGTRLTVV.

The J gene is TRBJ1-2, the V gene TRBV30; no reliable D call. Germline CDR1 is GTSNPN and CDR2 is SVGIG (reference sequence). This CDR3 spans 11 amino acids. Trimming left V 3 bases short and J 7 bases short, with 9 bases between. CDR3 coding DNA: TGTGCCTGGAGCCCTGTTGTTGGCTACACCTTC. Translation: CAWSPVVGYTF.

The V and J genes are TRBV11-2 and TRBJ2-3; TRBD2 matches at 9 bases. With 5 bases clipped from V and 6 bases from J, the junction kept 12 bases outside the gene matches. Germline lookup yields CDR1 SGHAT and CDR2 FQNNGV. The CDR3 is 16 residues long. Here the CDR3 DNA reads TGTGCCAGCAGCCCAGACGGAGGACTAGCGAAGGATACGCAGTATTTT. Protein product: CASSPDGGLAKDTQYF.

The chain is built from TRBV9 and TRBJ1-1, with D perhaps TRBD1 (6 bases). Germline V gene data show CDR1 as SGDLS and CDR2 as YYNGEE. There are 14 residues in the CDR3. Deletions cut 2 bases from V and 1 base from J, with 9 bases between. CDR3 residues: CASSVGQSNTEAFF. DNA for the CDR3: TGTGCCAGCAGCGTTGGACAGTCGAACACTGAAGCTTTCTTT.

The chain combines TRBV5-1 with TRBJ2-1, with TRBD1 identical over 8 bases. After removal of 1 base from V and 2 bases from J, the junction contained 14 bases not matched to a gene. Germline CDR1 is SGHRS and CDR2 is YFSETQ. This CDR3 is 19 amino acids long. CDR3 nucleotide sequence: TGCGCCAGCAGCTTGTTCTCCAGGGGGCGGTCTAGAACCTACAATGAGCAGTTCTTC. Translating gives CASSLFSRGRSRTYNEQFF.

The chain links TRBV29-1 to TRBJ1-2, with a possible D match to TRBD1 (6 bases). From germline, CDR1 is SQVTM and CDR2 ANQGSEA. The CDR3 totals 10 residues. V was pared by 4 bases and J by 9 bases, with 9 bases between. The CDR3 nucleotides are TGCAGCGTTGTGGGGACAAGCTACACCTTC. It translates to CSVVGTSYTF.